Described below is a single T cell receptor beta chain sequence and its context. Reverse transcription of roughly 0.5 to 1 ug RNA used random hexamers. Amplification of TCR beta CDR3 across 54 Vbeta and 13 Jbeta was performed with immunoSEQ multiplex PCR. Each CDR3 protein is one row after TCRdb ran MiXCR on the immunoSEQ multiplex PCR reads. The repertoire consists of 400,000 or so distinct CDR3 sequences, with 75% to 90% occurring once and the leading ten covering about 0.1%. The CDR3 is 15 amino acids. The germline V gene has CDR1 MGHRA and CDR2 YSYEKL. With 2 bases clipped from V and 2 bases from J, the junction kept 6 bases outside the gene matches. This sample was included in a study of CD8 T cells in Susac syndrome.

The sequenced sample was CD8+ T cells from PBMCs. This chain joins TRBV4-1 and TRBJ2-7; the match to TRBD2 covers 7 bases. This TCR was recovered from a human donor with multiple sclerosis. Written as DNA, the CDR3 is TGCGCCAGCAGCCAAACTAGCGCCTATCCCTACGAGCAGTACTTC. This gives the protein CASSQTSAYPYEQYF.